Below, 30 T cell receptor beta chains from the same sample are listed, as sequenced in a study of T cell responses to AZD1222 COVID-19 vaccine. Measured with immunoSEQ multiplex PCR; TCRdb has only the in-frame clones, and not every one. This table holds about 140,000 clones, almost 95% found once. The source was peripheral blood, collected 28 days after the second AZD1222 dose. These receptors all come from an adult who received the AZD1222 COVID-19 vaccine.

This clone was seen a single time. The CDR3 loop is CASSSIDYPGSEQYF. The CDR3 DNA sequence: TGTGCCAGCAGCTCTATCGACTACCCCGGATCAGAGCAGTACTTC. The V call is TRBV11-3, the J call TRBJ2-7, with D possibly matching TRBD2 (5 bases). The V gene's germline CDR1 is SGHNT and CDR2 YENEEA. This CDR3 comprises 15 residues. V gave up 4 bases and J gave up 7 bases, with 20 bases separating them.

The gene calls are TRBV21-1 and TRBJ1-3; the DNA was not used to check the table's D call, TRBD1. TRBV21-1 is flagged as a pseudogene. The CDR3 loop spans 13 amino acids. Here the CDR3 reads CASSRRGGNTIYF. The CDR3 DNA follows: TGTGCCAGCAGCCGCAGGGGTGGAAACACCATATATTTT.

The chain links TRBV5-4 to TRBJ2-1; possible D gene TRBD2, 5 bases. Germline-derived CDR1 and CDR2 are SGHNT and YYREEE (reference sequence). The V and J ends lost 0 bases and 2 bases respectively, with 15 bases between them. The CDR3 length is 17 residues. CDR3 sequence reads: CASSLDLSESAYNEQFF. The DNA of the CDR3 is TGTGCCAGCAGCTTGGATCTTAGCGAGTCGGCCTACAATGAGCAGTTCTTC.

V and J are TRBV7-3 and TRBJ1-1; no clear D. CDR3 length: 14 residues. Between the trimmed V and J ends, which lost 6 bases and 5 bases, there was a span of 16 bases. Germline CDR1 reads SGHTA; CDR2 reads FQGTGA. The CDR3 nucleotides read TGTGCCAGCAGACAAACGGGGTATGTGACTGAAGCTTTCTTT. It specifies CASRQTGYVTEAFF.

This chain joins TRBV29-1 and TRBJ1-4; D remains ambiguous. Per germline, CDR1 SQVTM and CDR2 ANQGSEA. The CDR3 extends over 11 amino acids. The V and J ends lost 5 bases and 6 bases respectively, with 7 bases between them. The CDR3: CSVYEYEKLFF. The CDR3 DNA sequence: TGCAGCGTTTACGAGTATGAAAAACTGTTTTTT.

The chain employs TRBV30 and TRBJ1-1; D is possibly TRBD1 (5 bases). Germline V lookup: CDR1 GTSNPN, CDR2 SVGIG (reference sequence). The CDR3 sequence is 13 residues long. The ends were cut back, 3 bases at V and 10 bases at J, with 18 bases in the middle. The CDR3 reads CAWRQGLSQGAFF. In DNA form, the CDR3 reads TGTGCCTGGAGGCAAGGTCTCTCCCAGGGAGCTTTCTTT.

The chain has TRBV28 and TRBJ1-3, with 12 bases identical to TRBD1. The CDR3 contains 14 residues. V lost 7 bases to trimming and J lost 12 bases; unmatched junction nucleotides: 10. The germline CDR1 and CDR2 sequences are MDHEN and SYDVKM. This CDR3 is CASIRAGQGAIIYF. CDR3 bases: TGTGCCAGCATCAGAGCGGGACAGGGGGCCATCATATATTTT.

The chain carries TRBV28 and TRBJ1-2; 11 nucleotides line up with TRBD1. CDR1 MDHEN and CDR2 SYDVKM come from the germline V gene. V gave up 4 bases and J gave up 4 bases; unmatched junction bases: 2. The CDR3 is made up of 14 amino acids. The CDR3 protein is CASSSGQGGYGYTF. As DNA, the CDR3 is TGTGCCAGCAGTTCGGGACAGGGGGGCTATGGCTACACCTTC.

The V call is TRBV2, the J call TRBJ1-1, with D possibly being TRBD1 (5 bases). This CDR3 is 13 amino acids long. Germline lookup yields CDR1 SNHLY and CDR2 FYNNEI. V was shortened by 5 bases and J by 4 bases, with 11 bases between the two germline ends. The chain's CDR3 is CASSWDQGTEAFF. CDR3 nucleotide sequence: TGTGCCAGCAGTTGGGACCAGGGCACTGAAGCTTTCTTT.

This chain's CDR3 is CASSRNRDSGNTIYF. CDR3 nucleotides: TGCGCCAGCAGCCGGAACAGGGACTCTGGAAACACCATATATTTT. The chain recombines TRBV4-1 with TRBJ1-3; D might be TRBD1 (6 bases). The CDR3 covers 15 residues. Trimming removed 4 bases from V and 0 bases from J, with 10 bases in between. In germline, CDR1 is MGHRA, CDR2 YSYEKL.

The gene calls are TRBV28 and TRBJ1-1; D remains ambiguous. This CDR3 has 11 amino acids. Trimming pared 6 bases from V and 3 bases from J, leaving 5 bases between. Germline CDR1 and CDR2: MDHEN and SYDVKM. The CDR3 DNA follows: TGTGCCAGCAGAAAAGACACTGAAGCTTTCTTT. Its translation: CASRKDTEAFF.

This chain connects TRBV3-1 (or the pseudogene TRBV3-2) to TRBJ1-1; D is unresolved. The CDR3 runs to 13 residues. Germline values: CDR1 LGHDT, CDR2 YNNKEL (reference sequence). The V end lost 2 bases, the J end lost 2 bases, and 6 bases lay between the germline ends. CDR3 DNA: TGTGCCAGCAGCCAACTACTAAACACTGAAGCTTTCTTT. Translating it yields CASSQLLNTEAFF.

The rearrangement links TRBV9 to TRBJ1-3; 9 positions match TRBD1. The CDR3 runs to 16 residues. CDR1 and CDR2 from the germline V gene are SGDLS and YYNGEE. Trimming at V came to 3 bases and at J to 2 bases, leaving 6 bases not matched to a gene. The CDR3 coding sequence is TGTGCCAGCAGCGGCGGGACAGGGCCGCCTGGAAACACCATATATTTT. Translated, it gives CASSGGTGPPGNTIYF.

This chain uses TRBV5-1 with TRBJ2-3; 7 positions match TRBD1. The CDR3 is made up of 17 amino acids. Germline V lookup: CDR1 SGHRS, CDR2 YFSETQ. The V and J ends lost 2 bases and 4 bases, in that order; junction bases with no gene match: 13. The CDR3 protein is CASSLVTGVVGADTQYF. CDR3 sequence (DNA): TGCGCCAGCAGCTTAGTAACAGGGGTAGTGGGGGCAGATACGCAGTATTTT.

This clone was seen only once. This chain uses TRBV29-1 with TRBJ2-2, with TRBD1 matching over 7 bases. J gave up 4 bases and V 2 bases, and 1 base lay outside the gene matches. CDR3 length: 13 residues. Germline V gene lookup returns CDR1 SQVTM and CDR2 ANQGSEA. CDR3 loop: CSVERQGTGELFF. In DNA, the CDR3 is TGCAGCGTTGAAAGACAGGGCACCGGGGAGCTGTTTTTT.

The rearrangement links TRBV27 to TRBJ2-3, with 12 bases fitting TRBD2. The CDR3 is 18 residues long. The J segment lost 6 bases and the V segment lost 5 bases, leaving 15 bases of the junction unmatched. CDR1 and CDR2 from the germline V gene are MNHEY and SMNVEV (reference sequence). CDR3 nucleotides: TGTGCCAGCAGTCACTCTAGGGGACTAGCGGGCCCCCGTGATACGCAGTATTTT. It codes for CASSHSRGLAGPRDTQYF.

The chain joins TRBV7-2 to TRBJ1-1; 7 bases are shared with TRBD1. V lost 4 bases to trimming and J lost 0 bases; unmatched junction nucleotides: 5. CDR1 is SGHTA, CDR2 FQGNSA, per germline. CDR3 size: 15 residues. CDR3 region: CASSSPTGLNTEAFF. CDR3 in DNA: TGTGCCAGCAGCTCCCCGACAGGGTTGAACACTGAAGCTTTCTTT.

The rearrangement uses TRBV19 and TRBJ1-1; D gene uncertain. The CDR3 loop spans 12 amino acids. V was trimmed by 7 bases and J by 1 base, leaving 7 bases between them. From germline, CDR1 is LNHDA and CDR2 SQIVND (reference sequence). The CDR3 bases are TGTGCCAGTAAAGACCAGAACACTGAAGCTTTCTTT. It specifies CASKDQNTEAFF.

The gene calls are TRBV19 and TRBJ2-5; maybe TRBD2 (6 bases). The V gene lost 5 bases and the J gene lost 4 bases, with 11 bases spanning the gap. Germline assignment: CDR1 LNHDA and CDR2 SQIVND (reference sequence). The CDR3 contains 13 residues. The DNA of the CDR3 is TGTGCCAGTAGTCGGGAGCTTCGAGAGACCCAGTACTTC. It yields the protein CASSRELRETQYF.

V usage is TRBV27 and J usage is TRBJ1-6; tentatively, D is TRBD1 (5 bases). There are 14 residues in the CDR3. The ends were cut back, 6 bases at V and 7 bases at J, with 13 bases in the middle. Germline V gene lookup returns CDR1 MNHEY and CDR2 SMNVEV (reference sequence). The CDR3 sequence is CASSPAGQNSPLHF. The CDR3, as DNA: TGTGCCAGCAGCCCGGCAGGGCAGAATTCACCCCTCCACTTT.

The chain has TRBV4-2 and TRBJ1-2; the D is unclear. There are 17 residues in the CDR3. Deletions cut 4 bases from V and 0 bases from J, with 18 bases between. Germline V gives CDR1 LGHNA, CDR2 YNFKEQ. Written as DNA, the CDR3 is TGTGCCAGCAGCCCTATCGAGTCGGGTCTGGCTAACTATGGCTACACCTTC. It translates to CASSPIESGLANYGYTF.

V is TRBV18 and J is TRBJ2-5, with TRBD1 matching 7 bases. V lost 3 bases, J lost 1 base, and 11 bases stayed unmatched. CDR1 is KGHSH and CDR2 is LQKENI in the germline V gene. The CDR3 contains 17 residues. The CDR3, as DNA: TGTGCCAGCTCACCTTCTACAGGGGCTCTGGGCCAAGAGACCCAGTACTTC. This translates into CASSPSTGALGQETQYF. Full variable domain (missing parts from reference TRBV18 and TRBJ2-5): NAGVMQNPRHLVRRRGQEARLRCSPMKGHSHVYWYRQLPEEGLKFMVYLQKENIIDESGMPKERFSAEFPKEGPSILRIQQVVRGDSAAYFCASSPSTGALGQETQYFGPGTRLLVL.

The chain couples TRBV5-1 to TRBJ2-1; D assignment may be TRBD1 or TRBD2 (5 bases each). This CDR3 contains 15 residues. In germline, CDR1 is SGHRS, CDR2 YFSETQ. Deletions cut 4 bases from V and 8 bases from J, with 19 bases between. The CDR3 bases are TGCGCCAGCAGCCGGGAAGACTCAGGGATCGATGAGCAGTTCTTC. Amino acids: CASSREDSGIDEQFF.

This chain links TRBV14 with TRBJ2-3, with 7 bases matching TRBD2. CDR1 SGHDN and CDR2 FVKESK come from the germline V gene. V was clipped by 0 bases and J by 2 bases; unmatched bases: 5. The CDR3 contains 16 residues. In nucleotides, the CDR3 is TGTGCCAGCAGCCAAGATTTAGCGGGCTTCACAGATACGCAGTATTTT. Translating it yields CASSQDLAGFTDTQYF. Full variable domain (missing parts from reference TRBV14 and TRBJ2-3): EAGVTQFPSHSVIEKGQTVTLRCDPISGHDNLYWYRRVMGKEIKFLLHFVKESKQDESGMPNNRFLAERTGGTYSTLKVQPAELEDSGVYFCASSQDLAGFTDTQYFGPGTRLTVL.

This rearrangement joins TRBV11-2 to TRBJ1-1, with 9 bases matching TRBD1. Unmatched junction bases numbered 6, after V lost 5 bases and J lost 2 bases. CDR1 is SGHAT and CDR2 is FQNNGV in the germline V gene. The CDR3 extends over 15 amino acids. The CDR3: CASSIIQGANTEAFF. The CDR3 coding sequence is TGTGCCAGCAGCATAATACAGGGGGCAAACACTGAAGCTTTCTTT.

The chain uses TRBV6-1 and TRBJ1-1; D might be TRBD1 (5 bases). The CDR3 is 14 amino acids. Germline assignment: CDR1 MNHNS and CDR2 SASEGT. The V and J ends lost 0 bases and 8 bases respectively, with 13 bases between them. The CDR3 coding sequence is TGTGCCAGCAGTGAAGCTCGGGGGGAGACCGAAGCTTTCTTT. This encodes CASSEARGETEAFF.

This chain links TRBV14 with TRBJ1-2, with 9 bases that match TRBD1. Germline values: CDR1 SGHDN, CDR2 FVKESK. The ends lost 0 bases at V and 6 bases at J; junction bases unmatched: 5. This CDR3 contains 15 residues. CDR3 sequence reads: CASSQDWTGADGYTF. CDR3 sequence (DNA): TGTGCCAGCAGCCAAGATTGGACAGGGGCGGATGGCTACACCTTC.

CDR3 amino acids: CASRIVQSLNTEAFF. The DNA for the CDR3 is TGTGCCAGCAGAATCGTCCAGAGTTTGAACACTGAAGCTTTCTTT. This sequence joins TRBV2 and TRBJ1-1, with no clear D. The CDR3 sequence is 15 residues long. Trimming stripped 6 bases from V and 0 bases from J, with 14 bases between. In germline, CDR1 is SNHLY, CDR2 FYNNEI.

This chain joins TRBV25-1 and TRBJ2-3; maybe TRBD2 (5 bases). The V gene's germline CDR1 is MGHDK and CDR2 SYGVNS. This CDR3 contains 15 residues. Trimming left V 3 bases short and J 0 bases short, with 10 bases between. CDR3 coding DNA: TGTGCCAGCAGTGACCCGGGAAAGAGCACAGATACGCAGTATTTT. Its translation is CASSDPGKSTDTQYF.

The chain is built from TRBV6-5 and TRBJ2-7, with 9 bases aligning to TRBD1. With V trimmed by 8 bases and J by 5 bases, 7 bases remained unmatched. The CDR3 sequence is 13 residues long. Germline loops: CDR1 MNHEY, CDR2 SVGAGI. DNA of the CDR3: TGTGCCAGCTCCGGGACAGGGCTAAACGAGCAGTACTTC. Translated, it gives CASSGTGLNEQYF.